Listed below are T cell receptor beta chains from one sample, sequenced in a study of radiotherapy plus CTLA-4 blockade in lung cancer. Libraries were prepared by immunoSEQ multiplex PCR; TCRdb keeps only in-frame clonotypes and omits some of them. The top ten clones hold 13% to 15% of a sample with about 90,000 clones, about four fifths of them seen once. The source material was peripheral blood, sampled from a patient treated with radiotherapy plus ipilimumab. The origin of the receptors is a human donor with non-small cell lung cancer that progressed on radiotherapy plus ipilimumab. The CDR3 runs from the conserved cysteine through the conserved F or W. A D gene is named only where the DNA matches it firmly.

J gene	D gene	V gene	CDR3 protein
TRBJ2-7	TRBD2	TRBV7-6	CASSLGLAGTYEQYF
TRBJ1-2	-	TRBV4-3	CASSQDSAGVGYTF
TRBJ2-7	-	TRBV9	CASSEGDGSYEQYF
TRBJ2-7	-	TRBV10-3	CAISESGGLYEQYF
TRBJ2-4	-	TRBV19	CASSIERALGAKNIQYF
TRBJ2-5	-	TRBV5-1	CASSLTRGGETQYF
TRBJ2-7	-	TRBV7-2	CASSLVPGQSYEQYF
TRBJ1-5	-	TRBV19	CASSISDQPQHF
TRBJ1-2	-	TRBV5-4	CASSLREGRGYTF
TRBJ2-5	-	TRBV4-3	CASSQDWSGPQETQYF
TRBJ2-7	TRBD1	TRBV4-1	CASSPRQGLYEQYF
TRBJ2-3	TRBD2	TRBV7-2	CASSLAPSGGGTDTQYF
TRBJ1-1	TRBD1	TRBV5-6	CASSLDRGRTEAFF
TRBJ1-5	TRBD1	TRBV27	CASSLNRGNQPQHF
TRBJ2-7	TRBD2	TRBV5-1	CASSLGGLAGEGYEQYF
TRBJ1-2	-	TRBV6-1	CASSEGSQNYGYTF
TRBJ1-2	-	TRBV5-1	CASSLTGPENNYGYTF
TRBJ1-2	-	TRBV5-1	CASSLNRDGYTF
TRBJ1-4	TRBD1	TRBV6-1	CASSGLTGRRKKLFF
TRBJ2-3	-	TRBV5-6	CASSLVHLRQTDTQYF
TRBJ2-7	TRBD1	TRBV27	CASSSPGQGKQYF
TRBJ2-6	-	TRBV18	CASSPPPVSGANVLTF